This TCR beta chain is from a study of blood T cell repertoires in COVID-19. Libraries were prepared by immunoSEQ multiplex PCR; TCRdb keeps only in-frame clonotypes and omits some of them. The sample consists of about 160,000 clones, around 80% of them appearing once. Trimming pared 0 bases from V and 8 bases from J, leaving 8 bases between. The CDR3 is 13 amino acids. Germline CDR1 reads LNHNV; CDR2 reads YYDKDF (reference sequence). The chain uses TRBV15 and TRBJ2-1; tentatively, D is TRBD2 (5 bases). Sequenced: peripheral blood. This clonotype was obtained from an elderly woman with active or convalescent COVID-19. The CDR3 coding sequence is TGTGCCACCAGCAGAGAAGAGGGTTATGAGCAGTTCTTC. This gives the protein CATSREEGYEQFF.